This section outlines one T cell receptor beta chain sequence together with its context. Antigen: not known. This record comes from a study of monozygotic twins with inflammatory bowel disease. The CDR3 runs to 14 residues. CDR1 and CDR2 from the germline V gene are SGHAT and FQNNGV. General study results and limits: Especially where disease activity was present, IBD patients had fewer clonotypes in common with others than healthy twins did.

From its re-call of the 5' RACE reads, TCRdb lists each CDR3 protein once, without DNA. The sample yields approximately 420,000 distinct CDR3 sequences, of which the top ten take up about 2.3%. The sequenced sample was blood. The V gene is TRBV11-2, the J gene TRBJ2-3; TCRdb gives TRBD2 as the D gene, but with no DNA this cannot be confirmed. The receptor's source is a human donor with ulcerative colitis or Crohn's disease, or a healthy co-twin of an affected twin (not recorded which). CDR3 residues: CASSLLKRADTQYF.